This T cell receptor (beta chain) was profiled in a study of T cell repertoires in cytomegalovirus infection. Study details: Indications came from public TCR beta signatures; they pointed to CMV infection and to a matching HLA type.

Trimming stripped 0 bases from V and 10 bases from J, with 12 bases between. Germline CDR1 reads ENHRY; CDR2 reads SYGVKD. The CDR3 runs to 13 residues. The study's findings and limits: Pooled public TCR beta family frequency picked out CMV carriers with the relevant HLA. HLA-C-restricted CMV-specific TCR beta clonotypes prevailed in the ex vivo response.

On this clonotype: Its target is not known.

TCRdb analysed the reads with MiXCR anew, one entry per CDR3 protein. The table lists 310,000 or so distinct CDR3 sequences, around 25% of them singletons. This chain uses TRBV10-3 with TRBJ1-1; D not resolved. The TCR sequence derives from a human donor in good health (CMV status not recorded). Some clones in this sample may be carry-over from other donors' samples. The sequencing input was PBMCs. In nucleotides, the CDR3 is TGTGCCATCAGTGAGTCCACTCTCGGAGGAGCTTTCTTT. Protein product: CAISESTLGGAFF.